This T cell receptor (beta chain) was captured by sequencing in a study of blood T cell repertoires in COVID-19. On the study more broadly: Samples of COVID-19 (acute and convalescent) were obtained from the United States, Italy and Spain. T cells, B-cell-depleted T cells, or PBMCs provided the cDNA or gDNA that served as material.

The V segment lost 4 bases and the J segment 5 bases; nucleotides outside the gene matches: 5. The CDR3 consists of 16 residues. From germline, CDR1 is SGHVS and CDR2 FNYEAQ. Generated by immunoSEQ multiplex PCR, the TCRdb table keeps only in-frame clones and is missing some. Of roughly 160,000 clones in the sample, about 88% were seen once. The Seattle site enrolled patients during active infection and followed them longitudinally. Material for sequencing was peripheral blood. The TCR sequence derives from a woman over 75 with COVID-19, enrolled during active disease. The V and J genes are TRBV7-6 and TRBJ2-5; 15 bases map to TRBD2. This CDR3 is CASSSGLAGGRETQYF. CDR3 in DNA: TGTGCCAGCAGCTCCGGACTAGCGGGAGGGCGGGAGACCCAGTACTTC. The full variable domain, with the rest looked up from reference TRBV7-6 and TRBJ2-5, is GAGVSQSPRYKVTKRGQDVALRCDPISGHVSLYWYRQALGQGPEFLTYFNYEAQQDKSGLPNDRFSAERPEGSISTLTIQRTEQRDSAMYRCASSSGLAGGRETQYFGPGTRLLVL.